Each of the 15 T cell receptor beta chains below was sequenced from the same sample in a study of human T cells and chemical hapten exposure. Documented time point: patch test 2, 6 weeks after DPC sensitization. Indicated treatment: therapeutic diphenylcyclopropenone sensitization with weekly scalp DPC. TCRdb reprocessed the RACE reads via MiXCR and lists one record per CDR3 protein. The sample lists 350,000 to 400,000 distinct CDR3 sequences; about 6% were seen once. The input for sequencing was whole blood, taken in connection with sensitization to the hapten diphenylcyclopropenone (DPC). The receptors here all came from a woman between 18 and 29 years old with alopecia areata. Some clones in this sample may be carry-over from other donors' samples.

This clonotype was observed many times. The V gene is TRBV7-9, the J gene TRBJ1-3; no clear D gene. This CDR3 has 15 residues. V was shortened by 1 base and J by 3 bases, with 10 bases between the two germline ends. Per the germline V gene, CDR1 is SEHNR and CDR2 is FQNEAQ (reference sequence). CDR3 amino acids: CASSLVSGSGNTIYF. The CDR3 nucleotides are TGTGCCAGCAGCTTAGTCAGCGGGAGTGGAAACACCATATATTTT.

This clonotype has more than one count but fewer than ten. V and J are TRBV12-3 or TRBV12-4 and TRBJ1-5; D remains unclear. Trimming removed 6 bases from V and 9 bases from J, with 15 bases in between. This CDR3 has 13 amino acids. CDR3 in DNA: TGTGCCAGCAGACCCACTGGGCGCGGGCCCCAGCATTTT. The encoded protein is CASRPTGRGPQHF.

At least ten counts were recorded for this clonotype. V gene TRBV4-3 combines with J gene TRBJ1-1; D possibly corresponds to TRBD1 (5 bases). CDR3 length: 16 residues. CDR1 and CDR2 (germline): LGHNA, YSLEER. Between the trimmed V and J ends, which lost 0 bases and 4 bases, there was a span of 15 bases. CDR3 DNA sequence: TGCGCCAGCAGCCAAGATTATCGACAGTCGGGCACTGAAGCTTTCTTT. Protein sequence: CASSQDYRQSGTEAFF.

CDR3 in DNA: TGCGCCAGCAAGGGGGCTGACACCGGGGAGCTGTTTTTT. It specifies CASKGADTGELFF. V usage is TRBV5-1 and J usage is TRBJ2-2, with TRBD1 matching over 7 bases. With V trimmed by 6 bases and J by 3 bases, 2 bases remained unmatched. CDR1 and CDR2 (germline): SGHRS, YFSETQ. The CDR3 is 13 residues long. Complete variable domain (other parts from reference TRBV5-1 and TRBJ2-2): KAGVTQTPRYLIKTRGQQVTLSCSPISGHRSVSWYQQTPGQGLQFLFEYFSETQRNKGNFPGRFSGRQFSNSRSEMNVSTLELGDSALYLCASKGADTGELFFGEGSRLTVL.

Only a few counts were recorded for this clonotype. V usage is TRBV3-1 and J usage is TRBJ2-7; perhaps D is TRBD1 or TRBD2 (5 bases each). V lost 1 base to trimming and J lost 2 bases, with 9 bases between them. From germline, CDR1 is LGHDT and CDR2 YNNKEL (reference sequence). This CDR3 region has 14 residues. For the CDR3, the DNA is TGTGCCAGCAGCCAAGGGGGACGGACCTACGAGCAGTACTTC. Protein product: CASSQGGRTYEQYF.

This clonotype has more than one count but fewer than ten. The rearrangement joins TRBV29-1 to TRBJ2-7, with 10 bases lining up with TRBD2. J was trimmed by 0 bases and V by 7 bases; bases with no gene match: 9. Germline V gives CDR1 SQVTM, CDR2 ANQGSEA. This CDR3 region has 15 residues. The CDR3 spells CSADVSGGVSYEQYF. The CDR3 DNA is TGCAGCGCTGATGTAAGCGGGGGGGTCTCCTACGAGCAGTACTTC.

This clonotype was seen ten or more times. V is TRBV12-3 or TRBV12-4 and J is TRBJ1-5; the D is unclear. V was shortened by 7 bases and J by 0 bases, with 16 bases between the two germline ends. The CDR3 is 16 amino acids. The CDR3 sequence: CASTKDGGFSNQPQHF. CDR3 DNA sequence: TGTGCCAGCACCAAGGACGGTGGGTTTAGCAATCAGCCCCAGCATTTT.

This clonotype was counted between two and nine times. The chain has TRBV7-9 and TRBJ2-7, with a possible D match to TRBD1 (6 bases). CDR3 size: 14 residues. The germline V and J ends were trimmed by 6 bases and 6 bases, with 18 bases remaining between them. The V gene's germline CDR1 is SEHNR and CDR2 FQNEAQ (reference sequence). The CDR3 sequence is CASRAGSGASEQYF. CDR3 DNA: TGTGCCAGCAGGGCCGGGTCAGGGGCGTCCGAGCAGTACTTC. Full variable domain (rest looked up from reference TRBV7-9 and TRBJ2-7): DTGVSQNPRHKITKRGQNVTFRCDPISEHNRLYWYRQTLGQGPEFLTYFQNEAQLEKSRLLSDRFSAERPKGSFSTLEIQRTEQGDSAMYLCASRAGSGASEQYFGPGTRLTVT.

V gene TRBV28 combines with J gene TRBJ2-7; D possibly corresponds to TRBD1 (6 bases). Germline V gene data show CDR1 as MDHEN and CDR2 as SYDVKM. The CDR3 extends over 16 amino acids. Trimming removed 6 bases at V and 1 base at J, with 19 bases between. This CDR3 is CASSPLARGPSYEQYF. In DNA form, the CDR3 reads TGTGCCAGCAGCCCCTTAGCCAGGGGACCATCCTACGAGCAGTACTTC.

This chain uses TRBV20-1 with TRBJ2-5, with D perhaps given as TRBD1 or TRBD2 (5 bases each). Germline CDR1 reads DFQATT; CDR2 reads SNEGSKA (reference sequence). V lost 1 base and J lost 5, with 11 bases in between. The CDR3 has 13 amino acids. The CDR3 protein is CSARVGRDETQYF. The CDR3 region has the DNA TGCAGTGCTAGAGTGGGCAGGGACGAGACCCAGTACTTC.

This clonotype was detected ten times or more. The chain links TRBV5-1 to TRBJ1-1; D ambiguous. This CDR3 has 13 residues. CDR1 SGHRS and CDR2 YFSETQ come from the germline V gene. Trimming stripped 0 bases from V and 4 bases from J, with 7 bases between. This CDR3 is CASSLGFSTEAFF. CDR3 coding DNA: TGCGCCAGCAGCTTGGGGTTCTCCACTGAAGCTTTCTTT.

This chain links TRBV6-1 with TRBJ1-5; 8 bases map to TRBD1. Losses at the gene ends were 4 bases for V and 7 bases for J; bases not matched to a gene: 6. This CDR3 contains 14 residues. Germline V lookup: CDR1 MNHNS, CDR2 SASEGT. CDR3 nucleotides: TGTGCCAGCAGTGGAGGACAGGGTCGGCAGCCCCAGCATTTT. Amino acids: CASSGGQGRQPQHF.

This clonotype was recorded at least ten times. V gene TRBV20-1 combines with J gene TRBJ2-3, with D unresolved. The CDR3 contains 10 residues. Trimming stripped 8 bases from V and 2 bases from J, with 5 bases between. From germline, CDR1 is DFQATT and CDR2 SNEGSKA (reference sequence). The CDR3, as DNA: TGCAGTCCGTCCACAGATACGCAGTATTTT. It is translated as CSPSTDTQYF.

This sequence joins TRBV7-9 and TRBJ1-4; D remains ambiguous. CDR3 length: 15 residues. V lost 3 bases to trimming and J lost 6 bases, with 14 bases between them. Germline CDR1 SEHNR, CDR2 FQNEAQ (reference sequence). CDR3 sequence (DNA): TGTGCCAGCAGCTTCCGGGGTGTTTCGGATGAAAAACTGTTTTTT. It is translated as CASSFRGVSDEKLFF.

This clonotype has a count of ten or more. The chain joins TRBV5-5 to TRBJ2-5, with TRBD2 identical over 11 bases. The CDR3 covers 16 residues. The J segment lost 7 bases and the V segment lost 0 bases, leaving 8 bases of the junction unmatched. In germline, CDR1 is SGHKS, CDR2 YYEKEE (reference sequence). As DNA, the CDR3 is TGTGCCAGCAGCTTGGAGGTAGCGGGGGGGTCGCGGACCCAGTACTTC. Its translation: CASSLEVAGGSRTQYF.